This entry concerns a single TCR beta chain. The data were taken from a study of blood T cell repertoires in COVID-19. The overall study: Whether acute or convalescent, the COVID-19 samples came from the United States, Italy and Spain. The cDNA or gDNA used as material had been derived from T cells, B-cell-depleted T cells, or PBMCs.

Original handling: It was from reference gene primer amplification that nucleated cell counts were estimated. The data were produced by immunoSEQ multiplex PCR, yet TCRdb's version contains in-frame clones alone and is incomplete. D and trimming were read from the DNA, whereas the V and J calls and clone size are those reported in that table. The sample carries roughly 380,000 clones, 89% recorded once. Followed longitudinally, the Seattle patients had been enrolled during active infection. Looked up from germline, CDR1 is SGHTA and CDR2 is FQGNSA. The ends were cut back, 3 bases at V and 4 bases at J, with 11 bases in the middle. This CDR3 comprises 14 residues.

The rearrangement joins TRBV7-2 to TRBJ2-3; TRBD1 might be the D (5 bases). The clonotype was recovered from a woman between 35 and 50 years old with COVID-19, enrolled during active disease. Sequencing input: peripheral blood. The CDR3 DNA is TGTGCCAGCAGCTTCCAGGGTTCGGCAGATACGCAGTATTTT. Amino acid sequence: CASSFQGSADTQYF.